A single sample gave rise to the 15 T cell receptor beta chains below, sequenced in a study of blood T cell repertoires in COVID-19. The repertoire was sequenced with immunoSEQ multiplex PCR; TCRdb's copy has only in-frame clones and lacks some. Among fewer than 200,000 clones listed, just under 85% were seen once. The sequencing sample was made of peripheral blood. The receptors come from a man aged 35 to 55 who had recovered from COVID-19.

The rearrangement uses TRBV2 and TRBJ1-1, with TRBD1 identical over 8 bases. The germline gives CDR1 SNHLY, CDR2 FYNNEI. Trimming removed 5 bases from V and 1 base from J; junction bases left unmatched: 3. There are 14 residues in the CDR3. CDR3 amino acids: CASSRQGRNTEAFF. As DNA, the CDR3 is TGTGCCAGCAGTAGACAGGGGAGGAACACTGAAGCTTTCTTT.

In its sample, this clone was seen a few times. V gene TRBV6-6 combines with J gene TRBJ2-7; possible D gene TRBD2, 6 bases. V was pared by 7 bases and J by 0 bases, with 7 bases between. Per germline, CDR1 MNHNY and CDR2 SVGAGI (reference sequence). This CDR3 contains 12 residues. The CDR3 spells CASTGLSYEQYF. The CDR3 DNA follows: TGTGCCAGCACGGGACTCTCCTACGAGCAGTACTTC.

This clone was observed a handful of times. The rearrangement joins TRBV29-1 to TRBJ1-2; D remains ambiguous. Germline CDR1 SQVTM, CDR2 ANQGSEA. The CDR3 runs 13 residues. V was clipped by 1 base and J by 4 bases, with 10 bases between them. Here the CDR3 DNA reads TGCAGCGTTGAAGCGGGTAGTAGCTATGGCTACACCTTC. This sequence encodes CSVEAGSSYGYTF.

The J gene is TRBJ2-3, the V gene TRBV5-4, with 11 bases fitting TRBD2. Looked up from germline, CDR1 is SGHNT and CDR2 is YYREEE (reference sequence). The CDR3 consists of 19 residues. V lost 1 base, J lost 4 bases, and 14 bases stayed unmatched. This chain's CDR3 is CASSLNLVRTSGFPDTQYF. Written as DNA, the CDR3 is TGTGCCAGCAGCTTGAATTTGGTTCGGACTAGCGGGTTCCCAGATACGCAGTATTTT.

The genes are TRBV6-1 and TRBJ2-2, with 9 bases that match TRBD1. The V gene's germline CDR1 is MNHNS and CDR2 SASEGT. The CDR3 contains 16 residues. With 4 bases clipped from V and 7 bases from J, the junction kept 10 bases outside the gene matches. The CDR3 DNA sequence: TGTGCCAGCAGTGCCCACCACACAGGGGGCGTCGGGGAGCTGTTTTTT. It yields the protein CASSAHHTGGVGELFF.

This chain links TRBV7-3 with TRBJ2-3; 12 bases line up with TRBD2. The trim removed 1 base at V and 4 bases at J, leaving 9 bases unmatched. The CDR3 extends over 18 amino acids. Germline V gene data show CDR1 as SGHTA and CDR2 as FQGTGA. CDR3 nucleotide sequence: TGTGCCAGCAGCTTAAGTACTAGCGGGGGGTCTCAACCAGATACGCAGTATTTT. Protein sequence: CASSLSTSGGSQPDTQYF.

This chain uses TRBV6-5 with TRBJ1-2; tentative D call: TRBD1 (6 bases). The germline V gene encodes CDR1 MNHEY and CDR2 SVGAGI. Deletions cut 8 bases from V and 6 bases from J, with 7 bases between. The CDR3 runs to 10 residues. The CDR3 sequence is CASRQDGYTF. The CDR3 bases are TGTGCCAGCCGACAGGATGGCTACACCTTC.

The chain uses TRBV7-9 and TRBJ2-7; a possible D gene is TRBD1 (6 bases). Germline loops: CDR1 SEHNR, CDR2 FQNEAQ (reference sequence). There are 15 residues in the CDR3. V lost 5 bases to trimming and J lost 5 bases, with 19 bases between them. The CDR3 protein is CASSPTTPTGNEQYF. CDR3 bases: TGTGCCAGCAGCCCGACGACCCCGACAGGCAACGAGCAGTACTTC.

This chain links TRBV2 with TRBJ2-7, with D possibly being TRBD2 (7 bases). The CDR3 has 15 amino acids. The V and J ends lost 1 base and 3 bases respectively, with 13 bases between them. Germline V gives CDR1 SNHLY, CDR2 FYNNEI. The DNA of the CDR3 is TGTGCCAGCAGTGAAGTTGCGGGGGCCAACTACGAGCAGTACTTC. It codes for CASSEVAGANYEQYF. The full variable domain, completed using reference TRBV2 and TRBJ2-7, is EPEVTQTPSHQVTQMGQEVILRCVPISNHLYFYWYRQILGQKVEFLVSFYNNEISEKSEIFDDQFSVERPDGSNFTLKIRSTKLEDSAMYFCASSEVAGANYEQYFGPGTRLTVT.

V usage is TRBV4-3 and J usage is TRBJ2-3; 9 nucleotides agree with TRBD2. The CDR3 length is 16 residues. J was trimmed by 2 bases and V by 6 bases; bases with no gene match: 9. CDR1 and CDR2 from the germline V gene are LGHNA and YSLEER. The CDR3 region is CASSELAGTYTDTQYF. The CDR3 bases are TGCGCCAGCAGTGAGCTAGCGGGGACCTACACAGATACGCAGTATTTT.

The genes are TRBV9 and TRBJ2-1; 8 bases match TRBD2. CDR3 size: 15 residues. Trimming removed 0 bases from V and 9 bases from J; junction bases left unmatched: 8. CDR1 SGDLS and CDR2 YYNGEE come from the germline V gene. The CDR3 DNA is TGTGCCAGCAGCGTAGCCACTAGCGGTACCTTTGAGCAGTTCTTC. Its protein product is CASSVATSGTFEQFF.

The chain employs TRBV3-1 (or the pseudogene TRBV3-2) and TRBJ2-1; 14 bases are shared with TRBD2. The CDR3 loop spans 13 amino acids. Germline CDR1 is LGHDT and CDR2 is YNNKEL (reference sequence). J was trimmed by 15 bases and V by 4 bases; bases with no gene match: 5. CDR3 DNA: TGTGCCAGCAGCCCGGGACTAGCGGGAGTGCTGTTCTTC. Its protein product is CASSPGLAGVLFF.

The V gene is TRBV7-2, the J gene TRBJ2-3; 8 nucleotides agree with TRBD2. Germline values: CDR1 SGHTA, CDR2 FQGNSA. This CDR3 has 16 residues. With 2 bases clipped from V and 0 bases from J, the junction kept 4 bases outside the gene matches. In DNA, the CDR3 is TGTGCCAGCAGCTTATTTATAGCGGGGAGCACAGATACGCAGTATTTT. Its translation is CASSLFIAGSTDTQYF.

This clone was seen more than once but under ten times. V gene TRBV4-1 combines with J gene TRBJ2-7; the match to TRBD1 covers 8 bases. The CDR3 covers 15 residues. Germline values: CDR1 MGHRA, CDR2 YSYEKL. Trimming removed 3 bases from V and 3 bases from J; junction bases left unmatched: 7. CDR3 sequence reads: CASSQGGTGGYEQYF. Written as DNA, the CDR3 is TGCGCCAGCAGCCAGGGGGGCACAGGGGGCTACGAGCAGTACTTC.

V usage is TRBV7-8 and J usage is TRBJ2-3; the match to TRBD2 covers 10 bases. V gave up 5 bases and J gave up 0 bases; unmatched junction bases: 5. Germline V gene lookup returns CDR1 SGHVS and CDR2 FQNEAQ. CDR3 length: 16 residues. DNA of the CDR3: TGTGCCAGCAGCAAACTAGCGGGGACTAGCACAGATACGCAGTATTTT. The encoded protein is CASSKLAGTSTDTQYF.